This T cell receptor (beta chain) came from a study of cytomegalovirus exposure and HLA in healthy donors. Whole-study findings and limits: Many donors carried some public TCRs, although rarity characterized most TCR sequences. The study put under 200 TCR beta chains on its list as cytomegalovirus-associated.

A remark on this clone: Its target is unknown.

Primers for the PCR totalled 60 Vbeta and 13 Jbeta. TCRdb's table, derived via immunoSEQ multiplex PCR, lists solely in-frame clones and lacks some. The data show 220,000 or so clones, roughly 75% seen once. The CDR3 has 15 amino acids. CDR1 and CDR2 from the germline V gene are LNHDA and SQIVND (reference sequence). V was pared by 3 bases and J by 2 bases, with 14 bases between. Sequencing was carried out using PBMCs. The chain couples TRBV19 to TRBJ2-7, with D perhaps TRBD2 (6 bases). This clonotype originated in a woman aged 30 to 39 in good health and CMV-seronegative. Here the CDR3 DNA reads TGTGCCAGTAGTATGGTCCCGGGAGTGACCTACGAGCAGTACTTC. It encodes CASSMVPGVTYEQYF.